This T cell receptor (beta chain) was observed in a study of blood T cell repertoires in COVID-19 (dated by TCRdb to the early 2020s). At the level of the whole study: Samples covering the acute and convalescent phases of COVID-19 were provided by collaborators in the United States, Italy and Spain. The material from the prospective study consisted of cDNA or gDNA derived from T cells, B-cell-depleted T cells, or PBMCs. Subjects who had been exposed to COVID-19, were actively infected with it, or had recovered from it provided the deeply sampled blood TCRbeta repertoires that made up the dataset. The repertoires were released in a freely available public database intended as a resource for research on the immune response to SARS-CoV-2. Samples were obtained from the ongoing ImmuneRACE study (first 160 participants) and from 1,200 or so subjects provided by 6 global collaborators. A de-identified subject ID, COVID-19 status, age in years and sex were almost always included in the sample metadata. HLA class I and class II types, where available, came from metadata supplied by the sample provider rather than from assay-based typing. Overall results and qualifications from the work: How much clinical and demographic metadata was included differed by source and by participant, and the metadata was provided uncurated.

The collaborating institutions used their own protocols to collect whole blood in K2EDTA tubes. For TCRbeta analysis, collaborators shipped samples as frozen whole blood, isolated PBMCs, or DNA extracted from either of those sample types. TCRbeta CDR3 regions were amplified from genomic DNA using the immunoSEQ Assay, a bias-controlled multiplex PCR. The paper's data handling went like this. Nucleated cell counts per sample were estimated from amplification of reference gene primers within the assay. Sequence reads were collapsed and filtered to measure the absolute abundance of every unique TCRbeta CDR3 rearrangement. For each sample, productive Simpson clonality was calculated as the square root of Simpson's diversity index across productive rearrangements. Held by TCRdb, this immuneACCESS table contains in-frame sequences only and omits some clones. Under half of the omission traces to an unresolved V gene where checked; the cause of the rest is unknown. V, J and clone size are taken as reported in that table, and D and trimming were inferred from the DNA itself. This sample comprises 310,000 or so clones, around 86% of them detected only once. Clones ranked in the top ten supply under 2% of the sample.

Sequences GTSNPN (CDR1) and SVGIG (CDR2) are obtained from the germline V gene (reference sequence). Inclusive of the bounding cysteine and phenylalanine, the CDR3 is 12 residues long. Only CDR3 DNA is held: 36 bases, read in frame from base 1. V was cut back by 7 bases and J by 3 bases, leaving a gap of 13 bases between them. With regard to this clone: Its antigen has not been determined. No per-base quality is available; no much larger clone lies one base away.

The rearranged chain carries TRBV30 and TRBJ2-7; 6 matching bases give a weak D call of TRBD1. This receptor was taken from a woman in her fifties or sixties with acute or convalescent COVID-19. Sequenced: peripheral blood. The sequenced DNA is TGTGCCTACGGGACACCCAACTACGAGCAGTACTTC. This sequence encodes CAYGTPNYEQYF.